This TCR beta chain was recovered during a study of CD8 T cells in ankylosing spondylitis. Study-wide points: The clones that were linked to disease were reported to be significantly enriched in matched synovial fluid samples from ankylosing spondylitis patients. Apparently characteristic of ankylosing spondylitis blood was a TCR beta motif (about eight highly homologous variants).

V lost 4 bases and J 8 bases, leaving 21 bases between the germline ends. Germline V gene data show CDR1 as SGHRS and CDR2 as YFSETQ. CDR3 length: 15 amino acids. Quantitative barcoded 5'-RACE was used to prepare TCR beta libraries. TCRdb fed the 5' RACE reads into MiXCR, producing one record per CDR3 protein. The sample lists approximately 150,000 distinct CDR3 sequences; roughly 44% were seen once. As regards this clonotype: As yet, its antigen is unknown.

This receptor was taken from a male donor with ankylosing spondylitis. V is TRBV5-1 and J is TRBJ1-1, with D possibly being TRBD1 (6 bases). The source material was synovial fluid, either unsorted or a sorted T cell fraction (not recorded which). CDR3 sequence (DNA): TGCGCCAGCAGCCCTACCGGCCGGGACATAGGGGAAGCTTTCTTT. It specifies CASSPTGRDIGEAFF.